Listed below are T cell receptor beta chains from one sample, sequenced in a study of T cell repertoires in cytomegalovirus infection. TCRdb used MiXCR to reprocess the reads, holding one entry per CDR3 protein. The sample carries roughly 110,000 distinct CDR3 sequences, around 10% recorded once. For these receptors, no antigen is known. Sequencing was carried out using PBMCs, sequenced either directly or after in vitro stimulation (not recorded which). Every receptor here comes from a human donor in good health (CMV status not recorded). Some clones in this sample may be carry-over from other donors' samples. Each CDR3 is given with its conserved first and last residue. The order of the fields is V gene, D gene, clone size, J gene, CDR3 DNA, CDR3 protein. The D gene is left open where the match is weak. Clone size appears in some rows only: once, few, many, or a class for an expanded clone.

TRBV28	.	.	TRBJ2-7	TGTGCCAGCAGTTTACCGGGCCCAGCCTACGAGCAGTACTTC	CASSLPGPAYEQYF
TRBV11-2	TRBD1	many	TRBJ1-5	TGTGCCAGCGCCGAGGGACAGGGATTATCGCCCCAGCATTTT	CASAEGQGLSPQHF
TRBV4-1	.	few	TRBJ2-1	TGCGCCAGCAGCCTTGGCCCTAGCTCCTACAATGAGCAGTTCTTC	CASSLGPSSYNEQFF
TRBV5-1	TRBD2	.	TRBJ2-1	TGCGCCAGCAGCTTGGAAACTAGCGGGATAGGAAATGAGCAGTTCTTC	CASSLETSGIGNEQFF
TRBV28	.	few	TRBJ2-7	TGTGCCAGCAGTGTCGGCCAGGGACGGTACGAGCAGTACTTC	CASSVGQGRYEQYF
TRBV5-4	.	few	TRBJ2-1	TGTGCCAGCAGCCCCGGACTAATCTATGAGCAGTTCTTC	CASSPGLIYEQFF
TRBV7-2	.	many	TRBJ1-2	TGTGCCAGCAGCCAGGCAGGGGAAAGAGCCTTAAGGGGTGGCTACACCTTC	CASSQAGERALRGGYTF
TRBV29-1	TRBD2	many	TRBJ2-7	TGCAGCGTTATCCGCGTTGAAACGGGGGGCTACGAGCAGTACTTC	CSVIRVETGGYEQYF
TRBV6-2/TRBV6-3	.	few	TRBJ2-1	TGTGCCAGCAGTTACCAGACACCGTACAATGAGCAGTTCTTC	CASSYQTPYNEQFF
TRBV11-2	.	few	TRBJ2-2	TGTGCCAGCAGCTTAGAGGACTCAGGGGAGCTGTTTTTT	CASSLEDSGELFF
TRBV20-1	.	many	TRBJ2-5	TGCAGTGCTAGAAGGGCGGTGGGGTACCAAGAGACCCAGTACTTC	CSARRAVGYQETQYF
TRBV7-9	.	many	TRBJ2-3	TGTGCCACCCGTGGGGGGTTGCCGGACAGCGGAGCAGAGAGCACAGATACGCAGTATTTT	CATRGGLPDSGAESTDTQYF
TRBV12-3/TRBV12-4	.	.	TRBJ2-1	TGTGCCAGCAGACCCAGAGCTAGCGAACACAATGAGCAGTTCTTC	CASRPRASEHNEQFF
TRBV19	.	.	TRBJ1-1	TGTGCCAGTAGTATAGGGGAGTTTAGCACTGAAGCTTTCTTT	CASSIGEFSTEAFF
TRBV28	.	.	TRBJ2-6	TGTGCCAGCAGTCTTAGGGCGGGGACTGGGGCCAACGTCCTGACTTTC	CASSLRAGTGANVLTF
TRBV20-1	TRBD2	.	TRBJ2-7	TGCAGTGCTGCACTAGCGGGAGGGGACAAGCAGTACTTC	CSAALAGGDKQYF
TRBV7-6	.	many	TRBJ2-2	TGTGCCAGCAGCTTAAGGACACATGGCATCGGGGAGCTGTTTTTT	CASSLRTHGIGELFF
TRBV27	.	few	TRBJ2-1	TGTGCCAGCAGTTTATCGGCGAGGGATGAGCAGTTCTTC	CASSLSARDEQFF
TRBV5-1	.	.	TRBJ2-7	TGCGCCAGCAGCTTGGTCGTGGGAGTGGTCTCCTACGAGCAGTACTTC	CASSLVVGVVSYEQYF
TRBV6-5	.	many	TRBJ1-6	TGTGCCAGCAGTTACCGAACAGCTAATTCACCCCTCCACTTT	CASSYRTANSPLHF